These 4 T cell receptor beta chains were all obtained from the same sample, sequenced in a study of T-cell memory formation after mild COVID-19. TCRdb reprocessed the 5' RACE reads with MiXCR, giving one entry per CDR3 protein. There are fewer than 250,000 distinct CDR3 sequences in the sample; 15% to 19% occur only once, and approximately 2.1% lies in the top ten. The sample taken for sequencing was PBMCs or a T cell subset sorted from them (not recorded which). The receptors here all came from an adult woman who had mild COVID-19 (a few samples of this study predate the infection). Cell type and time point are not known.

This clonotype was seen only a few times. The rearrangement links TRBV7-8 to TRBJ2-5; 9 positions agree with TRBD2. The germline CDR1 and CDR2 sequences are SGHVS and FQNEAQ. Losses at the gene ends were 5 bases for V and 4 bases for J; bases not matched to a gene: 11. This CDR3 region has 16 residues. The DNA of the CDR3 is TGTGCCAGCAGCCCCCAAAGCGGGGGGCCCACAGAGACCCAGTACTTC. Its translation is CASSPQSGGPTETQYF.

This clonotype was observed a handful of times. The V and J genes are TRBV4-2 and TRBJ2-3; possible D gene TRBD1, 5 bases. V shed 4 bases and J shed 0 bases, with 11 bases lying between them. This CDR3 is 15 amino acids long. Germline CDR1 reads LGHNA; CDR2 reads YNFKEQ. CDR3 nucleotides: TGTGCCAGCAGCCCACAGGCCCTTAGCACAGATACGCAGTATTTT. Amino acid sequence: CASSPQALSTDTQYF.

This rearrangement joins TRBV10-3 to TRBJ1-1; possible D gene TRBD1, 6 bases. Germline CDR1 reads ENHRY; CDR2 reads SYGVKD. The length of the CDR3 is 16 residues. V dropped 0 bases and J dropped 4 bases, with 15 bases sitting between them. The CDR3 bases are TGTGCCATCAGTGAGTCCCGGACAGCGGGCGGCACTGAAGCTTTCTTT. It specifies CAISESRTAGGTEAFF.

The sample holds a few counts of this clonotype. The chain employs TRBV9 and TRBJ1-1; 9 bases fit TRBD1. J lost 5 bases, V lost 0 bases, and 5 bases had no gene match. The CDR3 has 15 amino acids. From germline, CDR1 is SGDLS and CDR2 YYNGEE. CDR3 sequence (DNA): TGTGCCAGCAGCGTAGCTGGGACAGGGTGGACTGAAGCTTTCTTT. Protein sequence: CASSVAGTGWTEAFF. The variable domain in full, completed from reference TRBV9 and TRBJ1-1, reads DSGVTQTPKHLITATGQRVTLRCSPRSGDLSVYWYQQSLDQGLQFLIQYYNGEERAKGNILERFSAQQFPDLHSELNLSSLELGDSALYFCASSVAGTGWTEAFFGQGTRLTVV.